The 16 T cell receptor beta chains reported below all come from one sample, sequenced in a study of cytomegalovirus exposure and HLA in healthy donors listed by TCRdb under 2017. The library was obtained by the immunoSEQ multiplex PCR assay. In its TCRdb copy, this immuneACCESS table keeps in-frame sequences only and misses some clones. Where compared with another copy, unresolved V genes explain less than half of these, and the others have no known cause. This sample has under 200,000 clones in its table, and roughly three quarters of those were observed once. The ten largest make up roughly 1.2% of the sample. Sample: PBMCs. The receptors derive from a woman aged 25 to 39 in good health and CMV-seronegative.

The rearrangement uses TRBV5-4 and TRBJ2-7, with TRBD2 matching 7 bases. Per the germline V gene, CDR1 is SGHNT and CDR2 is YYREEE (reference sequence). Trimming removed 4 bases from V and 0 bases from J; junction bases left unmatched: 7. The CDR3 runs 15 residues. DNA of the CDR3: TGTGCCAGCAGCCTCGGGAGGCCACCCTCCTACGAGCAGTACTTC. Protein: CASSLGRPPSYEQYF.

The chain carries TRBV5-1 and TRBJ1-1, with TRBD1 identical over 10 bases. The V segment lost 4 bases and the J segment 1 base; nucleotides outside the gene matches: 4. This CDR3 is 15 amino acids long. Germline loops: CDR1 SGHRS, CDR2 YFSETQ. The CDR3 reads CASSGWDRGNTEAFF. CDR3 DNA sequence: TGCGCCAGCAGCGGGTGGGACAGGGGGAACACTGAAGCTTTCTTT.

Only one count was recorded for this clone. The V and J genes are TRBV6-5 and TRBJ2-2; 9 bases line up with TRBD1. This CDR3 comprises 15 residues. Germline assignment: CDR1 MNHEY and CDR2 SVGAGI. The junction had 4 bases not matched to a gene; V was cut back by 5 bases and J by 3 bases. Written as DNA, the CDR3 is TGTGCCAGCAGTCCTGACAGGGGGGACACCGGGGAGCTGTTTTTT. Its protein product is CASSPDRGDTGELFF.

This rearrangement joins TRBV28 to TRBJ1-2, with TRBD1 matching over 9 bases. CDR1 and CDR2 (germline): MDHEN, SYDVKM. V was clipped by 5 bases and J by 5 bases; unmatched bases: 3. This CDR3 region has 13 residues. Here the CDR3 DNA reads TGTGCCAGCAGTACCGGGACAGGGTATGGCTACACCTTC. It codes for CASSTGTGYGYTF.

This chain links TRBV12-5 with TRBJ1-2, with 9 nucleotides matching TRBD1. J gave up 1 base and V 5 bases, and 5 bases lay outside the gene matches. This CDR3 has 15 amino acids. CDR1 is LGHNT and CDR2 is FRNRAP in the germline V gene. The CDR3 sequence is CASGLGDRVNYGYTF. CDR3 coding DNA: TGTGCTAGTGGTCTGGGGGACAGGGTTAACTATGGCTACACCTTC.

The rearrangement joins TRBV9 to TRBJ1-1; D might be TRBD1 (5 bases). V was shortened by 0 bases and J by 4 bases, with 13 bases between the two germline ends. Germline CDR1 is SGDLS and CDR2 is YYNGEE. The CDR3 is 15 residues long. This chain's CDR3 is CASSVAAGKGTEAFF. CDR3 bases: TGTGCCAGCAGCGTAGCAGCAGGGAAGGGCACTGAAGCTTTCTTT.

The chain is built from TRBV30 and TRBJ1-2, with a possible D match to TRBD1 (6 bases). Per germline, CDR1 GTSNPN and CDR2 SVGIG (reference sequence). The V gene lost 2 bases and the J gene lost 0 bases, with 13 bases spanning the gap. The CDR3 loop spans 15 amino acids. As DNA, the CDR3 is TGTGCCTGGAGTAACAGGGCCCCCCCTAACTATGGCTACACCTTC. Its translation: CAWSNRAPPNYGYTF.

This chain links TRBV29-1 with TRBJ2-6, with 7 bases fitting TRBD1. After removal of 3 bases from V and 0 bases from J, the junction contained 11 bases not matched to a gene. Per the germline V gene, CDR1 is SQVTM and CDR2 is ANQGSEA. The CDR3 totals 18 residues. CDR3 residues: CSVDTGQADFSGANVLTF. The DNA of the CDR3 is TGCAGCGTTGACACCGGACAGGCGGACTTCTCTGGGGCCAACGTCCTGACTTTC.

The chain couples TRBV27 to TRBJ2-7, with 10 nucleotides matching TRBD1. The germline gives CDR1 MNHEY, CDR2 SMNVEV (reference sequence). The CDR3 loop spans 18 amino acids. Germline trimming cut 8 bases from V and 9 bases from J; bases unmatched to any gene: 25. The CDR3 nucleotides are TGTGCCAGCCGTGGGGGGACAGGGGCTATACCTACGAGGTTGGGGCAGTACTTC. It yields the protein CASRGGTGAIPTRLGQYF.

This chain uses TRBV6-1 with TRBJ1-5, with D unclear. The CDR3 sequence is 11 residues long. V was clipped by 2 bases and J by 11 bases, with 7 bases between them. The germline gives CDR1 MNHNS, CDR2 SASEGT. The CDR3 sequence is CASSEIQAQHF. CDR3 bases: TGTGCCAGCAGTGAAATCCAGGCCCAGCATTTT.

The rearrangement links TRBV30 to TRBJ2-2, with D perhaps TRBD1 (6 bases). Germline V lookup: CDR1 GTSNPN, CDR2 SVGIG (reference sequence). CDR3 length equals 16 residues. Deletions cut 5 bases from V and 4 bases from J, with 20 bases between. CDR3 sequence (DNA): TGTGCCTGGTCCCGGGACACCTTCGTGGGCACCGGGGAGCTGTTTTTT. Protein sequence: CAWSRDTFVGTGELFF.

The chain uses TRBV5-1 and TRBJ2-1; D unresolved. The CDR3 is 14 residues long. Germline V lookup: CDR1 SGHRS, CDR2 YFSETQ. V was cut by 3 bases and J by 0 bases, with 7 bases left in between. The CDR3 DNA reads as TGCGCCAGCAGCTCGGCAGGCTCCTACAATGAGCAGTTCTTC. This gives the protein CASSSAGSYNEQFF.

This chain uses TRBV7-9 with TRBJ2-5; tentative D call: TRBD1 (6 bases). Looked up from germline, CDR1 is SEHNR and CDR2 is FQNEAQ (reference sequence). This CDR3 spans 13 amino acids. V dropped 1 base and J dropped 4 bases, with 7 bases sitting between them. The CDR3 nucleotides are TGTGCCAGCAGCTTAGACAGGGCAGAGACCCAGTACTTC. It yields the protein CASSLDRAETQYF.

This chain connects TRBV7-9 to TRBJ1-6, with 8 positions matching TRBD1. The CDR3 contains 19 residues. The V and J ends lost 3 bases and 0 bases, in that order; junction bases with no gene match: 10. Germline V gene data show CDR1 as SEHNR and CDR2 as FQNEAQ (reference sequence). CDR3 DNA sequence: TGTGCCAGCAGCTTGCCCATAGGGACAGGCAGCTCCTATAATTCACCCCTCCACTTT. Translating it yields CASSLPIGTGSSYNSPLHF.

V gene TRBV5-1 combines with J gene TRBJ2-7, with a possible D match to TRBD1 (5 bases). The CDR3 has 14 residues. CDR1 and CDR2 from the germline V gene are SGHRS and YFSETQ. V was trimmed by 5 bases and J by 0 bases, leaving 12 bases between them. The CDR3 DNA reads TGCGCCAGCAGTATCGTCGACAGCTCCTACGAGCAGTACTTC. This sequence encodes CASSIVDSSYEQYF.

The chain couples TRBV11-2 to TRBJ2-1; TRBD2 agrees at 11 bases. Germline V gene lookup returns CDR1 SGHAT and CDR2 FQNNGV. CDR3 length: 17 amino acids. Losses at the gene ends were 1 base for V and 6 bases for J; bases not matched to a gene: 8. CDR3 nucleotides: TGTGCCAGCAGCTTAGGCTACTCCGGGACTAGCGGCAATGAGCAGTTCTTC. Translation gives CASSLGYSGTSGNEQFF. The complete variable domain, with remaining parts taken from reference TRBV11-2 and TRBJ2-1, reads EAGVAQSPRYKIIEKRQSVAFWCNPISGHATLYWYQQILGQGPKLLIQFQNNGVVDDSQLPKDRFSAERLKGVDSTLKIQPAKLEDSAVYLCASSLGYSGTSGNEQFFGPGTRLTVL.